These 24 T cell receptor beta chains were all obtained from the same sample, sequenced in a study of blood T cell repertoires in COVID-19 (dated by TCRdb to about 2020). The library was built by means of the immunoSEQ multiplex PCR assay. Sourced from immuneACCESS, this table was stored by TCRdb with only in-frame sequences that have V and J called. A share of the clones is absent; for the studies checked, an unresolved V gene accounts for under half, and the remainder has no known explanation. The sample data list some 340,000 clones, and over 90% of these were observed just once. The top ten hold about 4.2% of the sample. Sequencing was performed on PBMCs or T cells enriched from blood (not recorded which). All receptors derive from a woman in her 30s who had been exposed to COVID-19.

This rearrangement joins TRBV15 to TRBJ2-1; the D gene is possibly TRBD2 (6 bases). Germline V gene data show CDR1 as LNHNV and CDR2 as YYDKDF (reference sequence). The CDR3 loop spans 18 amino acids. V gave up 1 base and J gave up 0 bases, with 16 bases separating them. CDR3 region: CATSRVGTQSSSYNEQFF. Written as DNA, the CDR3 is TGTGCCACCAGCAGAGTTGGGACTCAATCGAGCTCCTACAATGAGCAGTTCTTC.

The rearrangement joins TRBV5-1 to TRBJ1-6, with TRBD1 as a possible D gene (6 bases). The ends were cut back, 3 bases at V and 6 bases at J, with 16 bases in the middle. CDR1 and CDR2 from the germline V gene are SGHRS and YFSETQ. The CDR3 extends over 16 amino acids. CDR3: CASSSIQGTSNSPLHF. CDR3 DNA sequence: TGCGCCAGCAGCTCGATACAGGGAACAAGTAATTCACCCCTCCACTTT.

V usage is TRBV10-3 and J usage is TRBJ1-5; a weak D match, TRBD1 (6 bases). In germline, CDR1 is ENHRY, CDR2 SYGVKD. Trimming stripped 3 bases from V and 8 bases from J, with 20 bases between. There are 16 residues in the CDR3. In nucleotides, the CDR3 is TGTGCCATCAGTGACCCGGACAAGAGGGGGTATAAGCCCCAGCATTTT. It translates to CAISDPDKRGYKPQHF.

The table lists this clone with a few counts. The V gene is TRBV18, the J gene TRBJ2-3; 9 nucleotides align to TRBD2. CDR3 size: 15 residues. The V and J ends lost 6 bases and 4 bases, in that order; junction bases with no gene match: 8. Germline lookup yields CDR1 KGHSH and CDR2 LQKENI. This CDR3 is CASSSGGSSPDTQYF. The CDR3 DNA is TGTGCCAGCTCGAGCGGGGGGTCCAGCCCAGATACGCAGTATTTT.

CDR3: CASSLQGIPMNTEAFF. The CDR3 coding sequence is TGCGCCAGCAGCTTGCAGGGTATACCCATGAACACTGAAGCTTTCTTT. The chain uses TRBV5-1 and TRBJ1-1; D might be TRBD1 (5 bases). Per the germline V gene, CDR1 is SGHRS and CDR2 is YFSETQ. Trimming stripped 1 base from V and 0 bases from J, with 13 bases between. The CDR3 runs 16 residues.

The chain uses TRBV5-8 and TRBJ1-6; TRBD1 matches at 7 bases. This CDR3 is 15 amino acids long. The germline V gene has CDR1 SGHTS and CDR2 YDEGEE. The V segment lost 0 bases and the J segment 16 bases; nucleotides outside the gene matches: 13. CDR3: CASSLGTGALLGLHF. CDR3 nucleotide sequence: TGTGCCAGCAGCTTGGGCACAGGGGCCCTCCTAGGACTCCACTTT.

The CDR3 spells CASSPLGTHHGYTF. In nucleotides, the CDR3 is TGTGCCAGCTCACCCCTAGGGACTCACCATGGCTACACCTTC. The J gene is TRBJ1-2, the V gene TRBV18; D may be TRBD1 (5 bases). The CDR3 length is 14 residues. Germline lookup yields CDR1 KGHSH and CDR2 LQKENI. The V end lost 3 bases, the J end lost 6 bases, and 14 bases lay between the germline ends.

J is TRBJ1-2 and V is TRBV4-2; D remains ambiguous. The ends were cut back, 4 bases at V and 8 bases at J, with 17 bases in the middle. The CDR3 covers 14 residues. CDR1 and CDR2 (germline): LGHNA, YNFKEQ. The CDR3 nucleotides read TGTGCCAGCAGCCCCCTCGTGGTTCAGTTGGGCTACACCTTC. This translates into CASSPLVVQLGYTF.

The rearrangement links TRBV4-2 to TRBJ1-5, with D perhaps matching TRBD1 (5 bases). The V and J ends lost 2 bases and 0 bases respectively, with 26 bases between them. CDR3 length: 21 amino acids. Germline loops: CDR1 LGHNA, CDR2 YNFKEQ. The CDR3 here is CASSQSDLEEGLLYSNQPQHF. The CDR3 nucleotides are TGTGCCAGCAGCCAAAGTGACCTCGAGGAGGGACTCCTTTATAGCAATCAGCCCCAGCATTTT.

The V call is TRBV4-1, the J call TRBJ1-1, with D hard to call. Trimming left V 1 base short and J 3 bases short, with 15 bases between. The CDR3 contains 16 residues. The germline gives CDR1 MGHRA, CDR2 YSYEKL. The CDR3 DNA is TGCGCCAGCAGCCAAGTTATAGCATATCGGGACACTGAAGCTTTCTTT. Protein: CASSQVIAYRDTEAFF.

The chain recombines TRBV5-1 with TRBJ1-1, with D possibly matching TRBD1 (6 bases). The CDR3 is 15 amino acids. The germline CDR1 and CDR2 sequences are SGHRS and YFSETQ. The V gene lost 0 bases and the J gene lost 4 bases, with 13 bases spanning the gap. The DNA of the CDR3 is TGCGCCAGCAGCTTGGGTCCGACAGGAGGCACTGAAGCTTTCTTT. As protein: CASSLGPTGGTEAFF.

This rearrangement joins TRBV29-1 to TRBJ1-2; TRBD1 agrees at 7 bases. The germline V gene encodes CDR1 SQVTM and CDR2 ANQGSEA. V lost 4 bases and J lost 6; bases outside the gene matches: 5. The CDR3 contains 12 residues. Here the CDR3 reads CSVVTTGHGYTF. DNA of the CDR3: TGCAGCGTTGTGACGACAGGGCATGGCTACACCTTC.

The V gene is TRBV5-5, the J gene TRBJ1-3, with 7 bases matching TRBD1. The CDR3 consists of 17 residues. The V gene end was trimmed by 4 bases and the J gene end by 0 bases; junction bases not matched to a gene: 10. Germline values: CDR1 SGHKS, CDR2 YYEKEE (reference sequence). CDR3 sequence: CASSRMTGNPSGNTIYF. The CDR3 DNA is TGTGCCAGCAGCCGGATGACAGGGAATCCCTCTGGAAACACCATATATTTT.

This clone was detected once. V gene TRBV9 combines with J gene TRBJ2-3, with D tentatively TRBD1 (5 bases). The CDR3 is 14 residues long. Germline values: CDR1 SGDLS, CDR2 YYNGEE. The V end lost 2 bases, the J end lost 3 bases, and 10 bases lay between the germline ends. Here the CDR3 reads CASSVYPGTDTQYF. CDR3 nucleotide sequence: TGTGCCAGCAGCGTTTATCCAGGGACAGATACGCAGTATTTT.

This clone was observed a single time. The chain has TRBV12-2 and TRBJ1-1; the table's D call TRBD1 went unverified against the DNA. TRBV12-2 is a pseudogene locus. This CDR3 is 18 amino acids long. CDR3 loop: CASRLACSDRGANAEAFF. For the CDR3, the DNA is TGTGCAAGTCGCTTAGCATGTTCGGACAGGGGGGCGAATGCTGAAGCTTTCTTT.

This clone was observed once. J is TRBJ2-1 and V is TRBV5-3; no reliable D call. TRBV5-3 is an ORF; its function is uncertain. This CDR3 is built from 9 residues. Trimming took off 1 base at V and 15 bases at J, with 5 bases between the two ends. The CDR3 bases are TGTGCCAGAAGCTTGAAGCCGTTCTTC. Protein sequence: CARSLKPFF.

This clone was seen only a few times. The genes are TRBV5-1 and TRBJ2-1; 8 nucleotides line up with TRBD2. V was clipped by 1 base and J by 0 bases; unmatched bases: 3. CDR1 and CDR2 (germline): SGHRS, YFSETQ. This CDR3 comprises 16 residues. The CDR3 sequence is CASSLTGTSSYNEQFF. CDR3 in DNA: TGCGCCAGCAGCTTGACAGGGACTAGCTCCTACAATGAGCAGTTCTTC. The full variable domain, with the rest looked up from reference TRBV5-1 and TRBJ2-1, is KAGVTQTPRYLIKTRGQQVTLSCSPISGHRSVSWYQQTPGQGLQFLFEYFSETQRNKGNFPGRFSGRQFSNSRSEMNVSTLELGDSALYLCASSLTGTSSYNEQFFGPGTRLTVL.

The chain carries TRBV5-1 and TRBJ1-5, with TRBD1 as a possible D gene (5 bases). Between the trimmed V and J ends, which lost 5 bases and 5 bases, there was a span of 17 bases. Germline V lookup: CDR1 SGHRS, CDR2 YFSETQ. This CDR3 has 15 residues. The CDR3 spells CASRRGASGDQPQHF. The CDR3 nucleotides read TGCGCCAGCAGGCGCGGGGCGTCAGGTGATCAGCCCCAGCATTTT.

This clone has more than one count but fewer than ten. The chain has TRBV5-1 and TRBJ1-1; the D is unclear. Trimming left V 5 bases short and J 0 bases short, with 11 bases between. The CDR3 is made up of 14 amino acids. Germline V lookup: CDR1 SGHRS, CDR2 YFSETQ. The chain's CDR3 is CASSRDLMNTEAFF. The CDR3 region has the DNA TGCGCCAGCAGTCGAGATTTGATGAACACTGAAGCTTTCTTT.

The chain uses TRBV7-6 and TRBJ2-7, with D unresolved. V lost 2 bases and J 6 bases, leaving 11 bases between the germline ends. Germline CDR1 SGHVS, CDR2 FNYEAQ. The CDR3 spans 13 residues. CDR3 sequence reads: CASSLSISSEQYF. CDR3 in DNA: TGTGCCAGCAGCTTATCGATTAGCAGCGAGCAGTACTTC. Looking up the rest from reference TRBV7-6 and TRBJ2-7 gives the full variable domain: GAGVSQSPRYKVTKRGQDVALRCDPISGHVSLYWYRQALGQGPEFLTYFNYEAQQDKSGLPNDRFSAERPEGSISTLTIQRTEQRDSAMYRCASSLSISSEQYFGPGTRLTVT.

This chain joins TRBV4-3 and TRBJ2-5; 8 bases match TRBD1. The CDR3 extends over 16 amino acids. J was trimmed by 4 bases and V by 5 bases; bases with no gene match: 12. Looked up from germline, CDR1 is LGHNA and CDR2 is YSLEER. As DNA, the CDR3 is TGCGCCAGCAGCATATCCGCCGGACAGGGAGCAGAGACCCAGTACTTC. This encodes CASSISAGQGAETQYF.

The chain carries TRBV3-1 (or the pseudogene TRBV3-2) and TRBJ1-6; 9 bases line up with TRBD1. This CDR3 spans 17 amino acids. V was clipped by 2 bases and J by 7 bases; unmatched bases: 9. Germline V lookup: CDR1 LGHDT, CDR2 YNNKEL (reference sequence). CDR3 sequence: CASSQTTGGPTNSPLHF. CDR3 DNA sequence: TGTGCCAGCAGCCAAACTACAGGGGGCCCGACGAATTCACCCCTCCACTTT.

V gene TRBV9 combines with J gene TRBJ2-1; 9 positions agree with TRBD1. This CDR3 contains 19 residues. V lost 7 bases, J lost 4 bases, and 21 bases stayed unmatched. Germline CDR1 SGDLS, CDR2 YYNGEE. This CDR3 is CASSPPRTGALTVYNEQFF. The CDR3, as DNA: TGTGCCAGCTCCCCACCCCGGACAGGGGCCCTAACGGTTTACAATGAGCAGTTCTTC.

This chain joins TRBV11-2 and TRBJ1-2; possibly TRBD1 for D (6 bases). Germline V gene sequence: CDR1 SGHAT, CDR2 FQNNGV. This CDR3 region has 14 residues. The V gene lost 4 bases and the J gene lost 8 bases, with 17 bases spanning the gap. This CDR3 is CASSSGQSRGGYTF. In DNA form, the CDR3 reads TGTGCCAGCAGCTCTGGACAGTCCCGAGGGGGCTACACCTTC.